The 17 T cell receptor beta chains reported below all come from one sample, sequenced in a study of T cells in Graves' hyperthyroidism and ophthalmopathy. RNA transcripts yielded amplified TCR beta CDR3 regions. HTBI primers were the set used in a first-round RT-PCR of the TCR CDR3. Via MiXCR, TCRdb re-called the multiplex PCR reads, giving one row per CDR3 protein. The sample shows approximately 610,000 distinct CDR3 sequences, 14% to 15% of them seen only once. Specimen: blood. The receptors come from a woman aged 40-49 years with Graves' ophthalmopathy.

This clonotype was observed at least ten times. This chain links TRBV19 with TRBJ1-1, with D perhaps TRBD1 (6 bases). Germline V lookup: CDR1 LNHDA, CDR2 SQIVND (reference sequence). This CDR3 is built from 15 residues. The germline V and J ends were trimmed by 6 bases and 0 bases, with 14 bases remaining between them. CDR3 DNA: TGTGCCAGTAGCCGGGACACTATCATGAACACTGAAGCTTTCTTT. Protein sequence: CASSRDTIMNTEAFF.

The sample holds many counts of this clonotype. The genes are TRBV30 and TRBJ1-2; 9 nucleotides match TRBD1. The CDR3 length is 13 residues. Per germline, CDR1 GTSNPN and CDR2 SVGIG (reference sequence). The V and J ends lost 4 bases and 4 bases, in that order; junction bases with no gene match: 4. The CDR3 spells CAWNRQGVYGYTF. CDR3 bases: TGTGCCTGGAACCGACAGGGGGTCTATGGCTACACCTTC.

This chain connects TRBV5-4 to TRBJ2-7; D is perhaps TRBD1 or TRBD2 (5 bases each). The CDR3 is made up of 17 amino acids. From germline, CDR1 is SGHNT and CDR2 YYREEE (reference sequence). The V and J ends lost 0 bases and 7 bases respectively, with 23 bases between them. Here the CDR3 reads CASSLAGLGERPREQYF. As DNA, the CDR3 is TGTGCCAGCAGCTTGGCCGGTTTGGGGGAACGTCCGCGGGAGCAGTACTTC.

V gene TRBV27 combines with J gene TRBJ2-4; D unclear. The CDR3 is 18 residues long. The germline V gene has CDR1 MNHEY and CDR2 SMNVEV (reference sequence). The V gene lost 1 base and the J gene lost 0 bases, with 16 bases spanning the gap. This CDR3 reads CASSLYGSSTLAKNIQYF. The CDR3 DNA reads as TGTGCCAGCAGTTTATATGGCAGCAGCACTCTAGCCAAAAACATTCAGTACTTC.

This clonotype was seen many times. This chain uses TRBV27 with TRBJ1-1; D remains unclear. The CDR3 is 13 residues long. The V gene's germline CDR1 is MNHEY and CDR2 SMNVEV (reference sequence). Trimming removed 0 bases at V and 8 bases at J, with 10 bases between. The CDR3, as DNA: TGTGCCAGCAGTTTATCCGCGGACCGAGAAGCTTTCTTT. Translating gives CASSLSADREAFF.

The chain combines TRBV28 with TRBJ1-3; D remains ambiguous. The CDR3 sequence is 15 residues long. The germline CDR1 and CDR2 sequences are MDHEN and SYDVKM. Deletions cut 5 bases from V and 0 bases from J, with 11 bases between. The CDR3 reads CASSPPRSSGNTIYF. As DNA, the CDR3 is TGTGCCAGCAGTCCCCCGCGGAGCTCTGGAAACACCATATATTTT.

This clonotype was observed a handful of times. The chain combines TRBV7-1 with TRBJ2-7; 14 bases are a match to TRBD2. TRBV7-1 has ORF status, its function being uncertain. The CDR3 length is 21 residues. Unmatched junction bases numbered 18, after V lost 3 bases and J lost 2 bases. The CDR3 protein is CASSSPKPGWTSGRITYEQYF. DNA of the CDR3: TGTGCCAGCAGCTCGCCGAAGCCCGGATGGACTAGCGGGAGGATCACCTACGAGCAGTACTTC.

This clonotype was detected only a few times. Possible read error: a much larger clone is one base away. Written as DNA, the CDR3 is TGTGCCTGGGCTAGGGGGGCAAACACTGAAGCTTTCTTT. Residues: CAWARGANTEAFF. The V call is TRBV30, the J call TRBJ1-1, with D possibly matching TRBD1 (6 bases). CDR3 length: 13 amino acids. Per the germline V gene, CDR1 is GTSNPN and CDR2 is SVGIG (reference sequence). Trimming pared 5 bases from V and 2 bases from J, leaving 12 bases between. The variable domain in full, completed from reference TRBV30 and TRBJ1-1, reads SQTIHQWPATLVQPVGSPLSLECTVEGTSNPNLYWYRQAAGRGLQLLFYSVGIGQISSEVPQNLSASRPQDRQFILSSKKLLLSDSGFYLCAWARGANTEAFFGQGTRLTVV.

The sample holds many counts of this clonotype. The chain couples TRBV5-5 to TRBJ2-7; 7 bases align to TRBD2. CDR3 length: 16 amino acids. Germline V gene lookup returns CDR1 SGHKS and CDR2 YYEKEE (reference sequence). The V gene end was trimmed by 0 bases and the J gene end by 2 bases; junction bases not matched to a gene: 8. This CDR3 reads CASSLGPREATYEQYF. CDR3 DNA sequence: TGTGCCAGCAGCTTGGGACCCCGGGAGGCGACCTACGAGCAGTACTTC.

In its sample, this clonotype was seen many times. The CDR3 end shows no conserved phenylalanine or tryptophan, and so a read error is likely. Because the CDR3's place on the DNA is in doubt, the DNA is left out and the CDR3 is given as listed by TCRdb. J is TRBJ1-2 and V is TRBV20-1. The CDR3 has 10 residues if both end residues are counted. Germline V gene data show CDR1 as DFQATT and CDR2 as SNEGSKA (reference sequence). The CDR3 here is CSASDGQGRL.

This clonotype was seen repeatedly, ten times or more. The chain couples TRBV6-1 to TRBJ2-7; 9 nucleotides align to TRBD1. CDR1 and CDR2 (germline): MNHNS, SASEGT. The CDR3 runs to 14 residues. The V segment lost 6 bases and the J segment 4 bases; nucleotides outside the gene matches: 7. CDR3 in DNA: TGTGCCAGCAGAGGGACAGGGCTTATTTACGAGCAGTACTTC. Encoded protein: CASRGTGLIYEQYF.

This clonotype was detected a few times. The chain couples TRBV24-1 to TRBJ1-1; D not certain. Deletions cut 5 bases from V and 7 bases from J, with 19 bases between. Germline V gene lookup returns CDR1 KGHDR and CDR2 SFDVKD. The length of the CDR3 is 15 residues. Here the CDR3 DNA reads TGTGCCACCAGTGCCGTGGCCGGGGATAGGGTTGAAGCTTTCTTT. This encodes CATSAVAGDRVEAFF.

This clonotype was counted ten times or more. The rearrangement joins TRBV20-1 to TRBJ2-7; possibly TRBD2 for D (6 bases). Trimming pared 0 bases from V and 2 bases from J, leaving 11 bases between. Germline loops: CDR1 DFQATT, CDR2 SNEGSKA (reference sequence). The CDR3 length is 14 residues. CDR3 sequence: CSARDIAGTYEQYF. CDR3 nucleotide sequence: TGCAGTGCTAGAGATATCGCGGGAACCTACGAGCAGTACTTC.

This clonotype showed up many times. The V and J genes are TRBV20-1 and TRBJ2-7; TRBD2 aligns across 10 bases. Germline V gene data show CDR1 as DFQATT and CDR2 as SNEGSKA (reference sequence). Germline trimming cut 6 bases from V and 2 bases from J; bases unmatched to any gene: 13. This CDR3 contains 16 residues. CDR3 in amino acids: CSARQTDGLAAYEQYF. The CDR3 bases are TGCAGTGCCCGACAGACCGATGGACTAGCGGCCTACGAGCAGTACTTC.

This clonotype was detected many times. The chain is built from TRBV7-8 and TRBJ2-6; D possibly corresponds to TRBD2 (5 bases). CDR1 is SGHVS and CDR2 is FQNEAQ in the germline V gene. There are 18 residues in the CDR3. Trimming left V 4 bases short and J 0 bases short, with 16 bases between. The CDR3 loop is CASSSLDPEVSGANVLTF. The CDR3 DNA reads TGTGCCAGCAGCTCTCTCGACCCGGAGGTCTCTGGGGCCAACGTCCTGACTTTC.

This clonotype showed up just a few times. This chain joins TRBV28 and TRBJ2-5; D call uncertain. Trimming stripped 3 bases from V and 0 bases from J, with 20 bases between. From germline, CDR1 is MDHEN and CDR2 SYDVKM. The CDR3 contains 18 residues. The CDR3 protein is CASSFWFLNYKDQETQYF. The CDR3 DNA follows: TGTGCCAGCAGTTTTTGGTTTTTAAATTATAAAGACCAAGAGACCCAGTACTTC.

This clonotype was seen at least ten times. V usage is TRBV15 and J usage is TRBJ1-3, with D uncertain. The CDR3 is made up of 16 amino acids. Looked up from germline, CDR1 is LNHNV and CDR2 is YYDKDF (reference sequence). Trimming removed 1 base from V and 0 bases from J, with 10 bases in between. The CDR3 sequence is CATSRGTLDSGNTIYF. CDR3 DNA sequence: TGTGCCACCAGCAGAGGAACGCTTGACTCTGGAAACACCATATATTTT.